The 14 T cell receptor beta chains given below trace back to one sample, sequenced in a study of shared T cell receptors in the human thymus. Clones were read by immunoSEQ multiplex PCR, and TCRdb kept only the in-frame ones, dropping some. Altogether 640,000 or so clones are present, about 89% being singletons, with the ten largest covering roughly 0.0089%. These data were also reused for a study on human thymus T cells.

The material sequenced was thymocytes. Receptor source: a boy under three years old with a congenital heart defect.

This clone came up once. The rearrangement joins TRBV28 to TRBJ1-5; 10 nucleotides line up with TRBD1. J lost 7 bases, V lost 5 bases, and 11 bases had no gene match. Germline V gene data show CDR1 as MDHEN and CDR2 as SYDVKM. The CDR3 has 16 residues. CDR3 sequence: CASSPLDRGSGQPQHF. The DNA for the CDR3 is TGTGCCAGCAGTCCCCTGGACAGGGGGTCCGGACAGCCCCAGCATTTT.

V and J are TRBV27 and TRBJ1-2; possibly TRBD1 for D (5 bases). Germline loops: CDR1 MNHEY, CDR2 SMNVEV (reference sequence). V lost 2 bases and J 5 bases, leaving 15 bases between the germline ends. The CDR3 loop spans 15 amino acids. The CDR3 reads CASSLPPVGRYGYTF. The CDR3 DNA reads as TGTGCCAGCAGTTTACCACCAGTGGGGCGGTATGGCTACACCTTC.

The chain links TRBV9 to TRBJ2-3; no firm D call. The CDR3 has 16 amino acids. Deletions cut 0 bases from V and 0 bases from J, with 11 bases between. Germline V CDR1 and CDR2: SGDLS, YYNGEE. As DNA, the CDR3 is TGTGCCAGCAGCGTAGCTCGAGGTTCTAGCACAGATACGCAGTATTTT. Amino acids: CASSVARGSSTDTQYF.

CDR3 in amino acids: CASSFDRGSTDTQYF. The CDR3 nucleotides read TGTGCCAGCAGCTTTGACAGGGGGAGCACAGATACGCAGTATTTT. The chain carries TRBV5-5 and TRBJ2-3, with 9 bases matching TRBD1. Trimming at V came to 2 bases and at J to 0 bases, leaving 1 base not matched to a gene. Germline loops: CDR1 SGHKS, CDR2 YYEKEE (reference sequence). This CDR3 comprises 15 residues.

The rearrangement joins TRBV4-2 to TRBJ2-4, with 15 bases that match TRBD2. J was trimmed by 4 bases and V by 3 bases; bases with no gene match: 16. Germline V gene lookup returns CDR1 LGHNA and CDR2 YNFKEQ. CDR3 size: 21 residues. The CDR3 DNA is TGTGCCAGCAGCCAGAATGGGACTAGCGGGGGGATGGGGTGGGAAAAAAACATTCAGTACTTC. Amino acids: CASSQNGTSGGMGWEKNIQYF.

This chain connects TRBV28 to TRBJ2-7, with 9 bases aligning to TRBD1. The CDR3 loop spans 12 amino acids. V lost 6 bases, J lost 6 bases, and 3 bases stayed unmatched. Germline loops: CDR1 MDHEN, CDR2 SYDVKM. CDR3 DNA: TGTGCCAGCAGCAACAGGGGGCGCGAGCAGTACTTC. This encodes CASSNRGREQYF.

The gene calls are TRBV4-3 and TRBJ1-1, with D perhaps TRBD1 (6 bases). The CDR3 spans 15 residues. V was cut by 1 base and J by 4 bases, with 13 bases left in between. CDR1 is LGHNA, CDR2 YSLEER, per germline. CDR3 DNA sequence: TGCGCCAGCAGCCAAGCCCAGGGGCCGGGCACTGAAGCTTTCTTT. This codes for CASSQAQGPGTEAFF.

The chain links TRBV7-2 to TRBJ2-3; a possible D gene is TRBD1 (5 bases). The CDR3 has 15 amino acids. Germline V gene data show CDR1 as SGHTA and CDR2 as FQGNSA. V was cut by 3 bases and J by 6 bases, with 16 bases left in between. DNA of the CDR3: TGTGCCAGCAGCTTGGGATGGCGCAGGGTGGATACGCAGTATTTT. Translation gives CASSLGWRRVDTQYF.

The chain has TRBV5-4 and TRBJ2-2; D may be TRBD2 (6 bases). CDR3 size: 13 residues. V dropped 5 bases and J dropped 5 bases, with 10 bases sitting between them. The germline V gene has CDR1 SGHNT and CDR2 YYREEE (reference sequence). DNA of the CDR3: TGTGCCAGCAGTTCTAGCGAAACCGGGGAGCTGTTTTTT. It codes for CASSSSETGELFF.

The chain links TRBV25-1 to TRBJ1-5; weak D call: TRBD1 (5 bases). Germline assignment: CDR1 MGHDK and CDR2 SYGVNS. This CDR3 spans 15 amino acids. Trimming removed 4 bases at V and 5 bases at J, with 15 bases between. CDR3 sequence reads: CASSGGSHSDQPQHF. CDR3 DNA sequence: TGTGCCAGCAGTGGGGGCTCCCACTCGGATCAGCCCCAGCATTTT.

The chain employs TRBV7-9 and TRBJ2-1; 8 nucleotides line up with TRBD2. V shed 3 bases and J 0 bases; nucleotides not matched to a gene: 4. In germline, CDR1 is SEHNR, CDR2 FQNEAQ (reference sequence). The CDR3 length is 16 residues. The CDR3 protein is CASSFGGGTSYNEQFF. The CDR3 DNA reads as TGTGCCAGCAGCTTCGGCGGGGGGACCTCCTACAATGAGCAGTTCTTC.

The V and J genes are TRBV5-1 and TRBJ2-7, with a tentative D call TRBD1 (6 bases). The CDR3 is 15 residues long. V lost 0 bases and J 3 bases, leaving 13 bases between the germline ends. Per germline, CDR1 SGHRS and CDR2 YFSETQ. DNA for the CDR3: TGCGCCAGCAGCTTGGCGTCTGGCAGGGGCTACGAGCAGTACTTC. Translating it yields CASSLASGRGYEQYF.

This chain links TRBV27 with TRBJ1-5; perhaps TRBD1 as D (6 bases). The CDR3 totals 16 residues. Germline lookup yields CDR1 MNHEY and CDR2 SMNVEV (reference sequence). The V gene lost 3 bases and the J gene lost 0 bases, with 12 bases spanning the gap. The CDR3 DNA follows: TGTGCCAGCAGTTTCGGTCGGGGACATAGCAATCAGCCCCAGCATTTT. Translating gives CASSFGRGHSNQPQHF.

The chain couples TRBV28 to TRBJ2-7; perhaps TRBD1 as D (6 bases). Trimming stripped 2 bases from V and 1 base from J, with 12 bases between. The CDR3 runs to 15 residues. Germline V lookup: CDR1 MDHEN, CDR2 SYDVKM. CDR3 sequence (DNA): TGTGCCAGCAGTTTACCCCAAGGACAGTCCTACGAGCAGTACTTC. It translates to CASSLPQGQSYEQYF.